This T cell receptor (beta chain) comes out of a study of neurological immune-mediated disorders. cDNA was made by 5'RACE with 10-nucleotide random UMIs. TCRdb itself ran the 5' RACE reads through MiXCR, one entry per CDR3 protein. The table has 65,000 to 85,000 distinct CDR3 sequences, approximately 6% seen once; the top ten hold 7.9%. Study-wide points: None of the CDR3 amino acid sequences in expanded clones turned up in more than one subject, which points to private repertoires in all groups. The most TCR clonal expansion was seen in HTLV-1-associated myelopathy, whereas the least was seen in multiple sclerosis, below the level in healthy controls.

Trimming took off 5 bases at V and 7 bases at J, with 12 bases between the two ends. This CDR3 is built from 13 residues. Per germline, CDR1 MNHGY and CDR2 SAAAGT. This clonotype was counted at least ten times. Antigen specificity is unknown. The time point: longitudinal time-point 2. This receptor was identified in a woman in her fifties or sixties with multiple sclerosis. J is TRBJ1-5 and V is TRBV6-8, with D possibly TRBD1 on 5 matching bases. Sequencing was carried out using PBMCs. The CDR3 loop is CASSLGVSQPQHF. The CDR3 nucleotides read TGTGCCAGCAGTCTAGGGGTTTCCCAGCCCCAGCATTTT.